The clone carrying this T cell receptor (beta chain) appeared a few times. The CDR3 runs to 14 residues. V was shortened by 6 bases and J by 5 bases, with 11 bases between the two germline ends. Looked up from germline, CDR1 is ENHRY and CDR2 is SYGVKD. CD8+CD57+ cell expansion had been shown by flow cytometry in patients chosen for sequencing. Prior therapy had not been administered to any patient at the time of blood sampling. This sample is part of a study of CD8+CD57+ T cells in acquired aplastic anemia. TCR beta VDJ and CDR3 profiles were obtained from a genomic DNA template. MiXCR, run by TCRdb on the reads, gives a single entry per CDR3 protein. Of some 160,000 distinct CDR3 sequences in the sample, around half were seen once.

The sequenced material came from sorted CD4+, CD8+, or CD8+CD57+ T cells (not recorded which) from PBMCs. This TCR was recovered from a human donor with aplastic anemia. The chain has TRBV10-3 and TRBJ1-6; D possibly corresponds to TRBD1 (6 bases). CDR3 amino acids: CAIRAGDNNSPLHF. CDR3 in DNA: TGTGCCATCAGGGCAGGGGACAATAATTCACCCCTCCACTTT.